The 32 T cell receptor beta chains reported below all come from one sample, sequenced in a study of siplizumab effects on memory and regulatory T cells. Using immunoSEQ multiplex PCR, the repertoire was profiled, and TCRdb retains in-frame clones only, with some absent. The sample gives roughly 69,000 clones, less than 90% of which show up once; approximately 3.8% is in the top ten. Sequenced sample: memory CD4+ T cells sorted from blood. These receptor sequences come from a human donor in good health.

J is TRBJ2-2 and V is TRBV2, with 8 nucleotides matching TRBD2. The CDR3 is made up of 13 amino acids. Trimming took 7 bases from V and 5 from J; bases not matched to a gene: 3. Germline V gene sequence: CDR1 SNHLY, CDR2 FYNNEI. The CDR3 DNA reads TGTGCCAGCAATAAGCGGGGGACCGGGGAGCTGTTTTTT. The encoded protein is CASNKRGTGELFF.

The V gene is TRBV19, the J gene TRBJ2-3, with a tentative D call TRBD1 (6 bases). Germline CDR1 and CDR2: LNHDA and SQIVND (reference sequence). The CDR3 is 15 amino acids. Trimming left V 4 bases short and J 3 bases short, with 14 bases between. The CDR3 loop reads CASSTTGPRTDTQYF. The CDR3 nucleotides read TGTGCCAGTAGTACCACAGGGCCTCGGACAGATACGCAGTATTTT.

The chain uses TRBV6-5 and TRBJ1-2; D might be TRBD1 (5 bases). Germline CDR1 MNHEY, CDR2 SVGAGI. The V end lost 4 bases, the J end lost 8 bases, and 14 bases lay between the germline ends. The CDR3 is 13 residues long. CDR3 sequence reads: CASSFRENRGYTF. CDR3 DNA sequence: TGTGCCAGCAGTTTCCGGGAGAACAGGGGCTACACCTTC.

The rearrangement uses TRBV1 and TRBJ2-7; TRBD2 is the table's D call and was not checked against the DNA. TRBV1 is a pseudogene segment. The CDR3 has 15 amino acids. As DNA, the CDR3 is TGCACCAGCGGACAAGGCGGGGGGGCCGGGTACGAGCAGTACTTC. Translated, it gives CTSGQGGGAGYEQYF.

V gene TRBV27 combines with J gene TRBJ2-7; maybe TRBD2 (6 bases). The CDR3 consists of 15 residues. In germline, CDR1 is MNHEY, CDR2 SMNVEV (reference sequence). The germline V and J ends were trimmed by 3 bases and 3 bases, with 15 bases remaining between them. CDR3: CASSFSAGNNYEQYF. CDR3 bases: TGTGCCAGCAGTTTTTCGGCGGGAAATAACTACGAGCAGTACTTC.

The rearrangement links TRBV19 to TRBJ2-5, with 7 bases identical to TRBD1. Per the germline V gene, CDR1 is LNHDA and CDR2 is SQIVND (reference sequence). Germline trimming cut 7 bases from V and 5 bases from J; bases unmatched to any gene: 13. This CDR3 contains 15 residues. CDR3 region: CASTSSTGTWETQYF. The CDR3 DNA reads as TGTGCCAGTACCTCCTCGACAGGGACGTGGGAGACCCAGTACTTC.

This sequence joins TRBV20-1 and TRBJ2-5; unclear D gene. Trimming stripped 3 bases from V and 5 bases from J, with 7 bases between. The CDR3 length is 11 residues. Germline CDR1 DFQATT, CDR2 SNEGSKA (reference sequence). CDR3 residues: CSARNMETQYF. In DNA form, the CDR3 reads TGCAGTGCTAGGAACATGGAGACCCAGTACTTC.

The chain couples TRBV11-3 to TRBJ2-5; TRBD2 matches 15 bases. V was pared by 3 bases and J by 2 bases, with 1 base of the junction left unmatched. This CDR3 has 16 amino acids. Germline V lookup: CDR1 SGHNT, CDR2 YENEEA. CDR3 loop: CASSLGLAGGQETQYF. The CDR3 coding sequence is TGTGCCAGCAGCTTGGGACTAGCGGGGGGTCAAGAGACCCAGTACTTC.

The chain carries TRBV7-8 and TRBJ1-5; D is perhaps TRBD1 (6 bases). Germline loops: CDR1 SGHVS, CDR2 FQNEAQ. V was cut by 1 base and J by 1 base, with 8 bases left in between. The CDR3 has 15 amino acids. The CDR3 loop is CASSLDGQSNQPQHF. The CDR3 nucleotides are TGTGCCAGCAGCTTAGACGGACAGAGCAATCAGCCCCAGCATTTT.

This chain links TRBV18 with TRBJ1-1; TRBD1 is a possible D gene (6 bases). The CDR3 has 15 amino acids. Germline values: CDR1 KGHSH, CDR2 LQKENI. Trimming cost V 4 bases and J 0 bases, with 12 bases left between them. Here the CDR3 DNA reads TGTGCCAGCTCACTACTGACAGGAGTGAACACTGAAGCTTTCTTT. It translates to CASSLLTGVNTEAFF.

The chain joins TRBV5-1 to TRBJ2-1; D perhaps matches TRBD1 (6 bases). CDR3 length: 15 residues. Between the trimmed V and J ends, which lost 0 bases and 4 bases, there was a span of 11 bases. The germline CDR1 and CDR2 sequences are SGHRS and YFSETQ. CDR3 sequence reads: CASSLVPGDYNEQFF. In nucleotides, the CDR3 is TGCGCCAGCAGCTTGGTGCCAGGGGATTACAATGAGCAGTTCTTC.

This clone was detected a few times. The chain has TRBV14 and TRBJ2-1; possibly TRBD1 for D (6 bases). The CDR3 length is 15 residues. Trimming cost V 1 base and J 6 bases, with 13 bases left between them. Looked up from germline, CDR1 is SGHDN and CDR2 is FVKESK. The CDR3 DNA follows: TGTGCCAGCAGCCAAGGGGCGACAGGTGGCAATGAGCAGTTCTTC. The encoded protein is CASSQGATGGNEQFF.

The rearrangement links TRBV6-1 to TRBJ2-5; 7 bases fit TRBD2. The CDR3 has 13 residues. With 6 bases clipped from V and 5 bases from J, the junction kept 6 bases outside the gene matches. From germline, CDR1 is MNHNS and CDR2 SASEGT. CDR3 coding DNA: TGTGCCAGCAGGGGGCCCGGGGGGGAGACCCAGTACTTC. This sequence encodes CASRGPGGETQYF.

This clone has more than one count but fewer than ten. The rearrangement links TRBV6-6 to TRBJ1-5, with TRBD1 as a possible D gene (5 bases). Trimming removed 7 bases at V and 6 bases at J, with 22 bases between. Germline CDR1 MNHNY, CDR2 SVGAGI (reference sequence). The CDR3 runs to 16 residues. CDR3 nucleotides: TGTGCCAGCAAGTTGGGGGAGGGCATCCGTGGTCAGCCCCAGCATTTT. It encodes CASKLGEGIRGQPQHF.

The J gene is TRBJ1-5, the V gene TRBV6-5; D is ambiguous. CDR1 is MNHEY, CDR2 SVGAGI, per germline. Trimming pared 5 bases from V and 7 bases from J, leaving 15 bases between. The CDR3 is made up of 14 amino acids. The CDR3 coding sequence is TGTGCCAGCAGTGAAGGGTTTGGGGTCCAGCCCCAGCATTTT. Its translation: CASSEGFGVQPQHF.

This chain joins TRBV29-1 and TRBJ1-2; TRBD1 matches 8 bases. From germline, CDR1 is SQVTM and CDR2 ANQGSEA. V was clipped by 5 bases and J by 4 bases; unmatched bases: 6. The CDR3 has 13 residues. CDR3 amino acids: CSVRAGGGYGYTF. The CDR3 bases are TGCAGCGTTAGGGCAGGGGGCGGCTATGGCTACACCTTC.

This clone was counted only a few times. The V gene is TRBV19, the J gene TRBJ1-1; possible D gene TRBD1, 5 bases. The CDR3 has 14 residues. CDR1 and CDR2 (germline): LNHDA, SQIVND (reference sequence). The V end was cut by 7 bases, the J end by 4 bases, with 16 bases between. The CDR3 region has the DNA TGTGCCAGTACCGAGGGACCGTCCCCCACTGAAGCTTTCTTT. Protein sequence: CASTEGPSPTEAFF.

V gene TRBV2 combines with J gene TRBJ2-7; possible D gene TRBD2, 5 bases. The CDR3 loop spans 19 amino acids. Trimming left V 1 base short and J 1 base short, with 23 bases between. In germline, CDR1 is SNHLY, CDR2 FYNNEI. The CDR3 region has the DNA TGTGCCAGCAGTGAAGGGTGGCTAGCACCCAATCAAACTTCCTACGAGCAGTACTTC. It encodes CASSEGWLAPNQTSYEQYF. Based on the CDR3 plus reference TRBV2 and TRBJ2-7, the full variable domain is EPEVTQTPSHQVTQMGQEVILRCVPISNHLYFYWYRQILGQKVEFLVSFYNNEISEKSEIFDDQFSVERPDGSNFTLKIRSTKLEDSAMYFCASSEGWLAPNQTSYEQYFGPGTRLTVT.

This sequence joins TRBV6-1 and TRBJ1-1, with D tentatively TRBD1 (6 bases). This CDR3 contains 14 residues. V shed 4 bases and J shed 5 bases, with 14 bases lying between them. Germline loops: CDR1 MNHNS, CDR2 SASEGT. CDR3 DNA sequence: TGTGCCAGCAGTGGAGACAGGAGTGGGACTGAAGCTTTCTTT. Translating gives CASSGDRSGTEAFF.

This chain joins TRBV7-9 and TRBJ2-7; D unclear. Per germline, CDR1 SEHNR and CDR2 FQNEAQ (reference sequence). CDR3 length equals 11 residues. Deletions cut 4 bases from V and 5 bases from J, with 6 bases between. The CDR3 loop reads CASSYENEQYF. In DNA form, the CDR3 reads TGTGCCAGCAGCTACGAAAACGAGCAGTACTTC.

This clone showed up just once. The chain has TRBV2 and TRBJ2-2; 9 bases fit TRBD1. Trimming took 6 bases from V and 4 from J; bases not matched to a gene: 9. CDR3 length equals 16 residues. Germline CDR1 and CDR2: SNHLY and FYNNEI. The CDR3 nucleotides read TGTGCCAGCAGGCCCCCGGGACAGGGACGCACCGGGGAGCTGTTTTTT. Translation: CASRPPGQGRTGELFF.

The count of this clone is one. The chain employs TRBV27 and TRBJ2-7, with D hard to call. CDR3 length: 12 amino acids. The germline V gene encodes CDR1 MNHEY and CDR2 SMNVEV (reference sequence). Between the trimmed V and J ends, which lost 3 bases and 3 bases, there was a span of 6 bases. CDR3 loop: CASSFNNYEQYF. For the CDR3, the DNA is TGTGCCAGCAGTTTCAACAACTACGAGCAGTACTTC.

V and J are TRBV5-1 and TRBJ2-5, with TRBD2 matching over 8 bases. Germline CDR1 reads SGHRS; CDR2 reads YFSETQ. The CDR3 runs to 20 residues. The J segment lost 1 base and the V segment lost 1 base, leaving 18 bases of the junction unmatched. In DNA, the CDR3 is TGCGCCAGCAGCTTGCCCCGCCAAGGGGCCCCGGGAGGGGGCCAAGAGACCCAGTACTTC. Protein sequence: CASSLPRQGAPGGGQETQYF.

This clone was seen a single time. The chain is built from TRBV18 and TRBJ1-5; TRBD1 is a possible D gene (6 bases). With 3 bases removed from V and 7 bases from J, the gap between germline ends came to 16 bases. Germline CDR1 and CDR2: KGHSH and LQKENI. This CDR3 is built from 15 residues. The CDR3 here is CASSPGAGAYQPQHF. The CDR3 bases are TGTGCCAGCTCACCTGGGGCGGGGGCTTACCAGCCCCAGCATTTT.

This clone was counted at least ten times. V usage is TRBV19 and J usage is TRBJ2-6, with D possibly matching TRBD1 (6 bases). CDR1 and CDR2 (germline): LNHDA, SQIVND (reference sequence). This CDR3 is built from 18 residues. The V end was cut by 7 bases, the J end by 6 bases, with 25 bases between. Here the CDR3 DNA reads TGTGCCAGTACCCTATCGACAGGTATCGGATCGGAGGCCAACGTCCTGACTTTC. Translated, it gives CASTLSTGIGSEANVLTF.

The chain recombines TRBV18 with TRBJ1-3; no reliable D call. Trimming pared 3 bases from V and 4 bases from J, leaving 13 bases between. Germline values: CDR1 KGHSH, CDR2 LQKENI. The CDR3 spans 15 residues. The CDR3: CASSPESGFGNTIYF. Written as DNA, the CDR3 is TGTGCCAGCTCACCCGAGTCGGGGTTCGGAAACACCATATATTTT.

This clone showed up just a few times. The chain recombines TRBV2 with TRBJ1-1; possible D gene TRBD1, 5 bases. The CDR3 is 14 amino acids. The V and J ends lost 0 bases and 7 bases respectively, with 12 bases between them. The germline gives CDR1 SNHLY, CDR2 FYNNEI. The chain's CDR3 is CASSEARIDSEAFF. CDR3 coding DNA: TGTGCCAGCAGTGAAGCCCGAATTGACAGTGAAGCTTTCTTT.

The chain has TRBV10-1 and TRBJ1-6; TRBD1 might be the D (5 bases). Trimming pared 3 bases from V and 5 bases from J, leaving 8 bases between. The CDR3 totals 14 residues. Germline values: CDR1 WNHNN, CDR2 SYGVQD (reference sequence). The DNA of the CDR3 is TGCGCCAGCAGTGATCGGGGCAATAATTCACCCCTCCACTTT. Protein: CASSDRGNNSPLHF.

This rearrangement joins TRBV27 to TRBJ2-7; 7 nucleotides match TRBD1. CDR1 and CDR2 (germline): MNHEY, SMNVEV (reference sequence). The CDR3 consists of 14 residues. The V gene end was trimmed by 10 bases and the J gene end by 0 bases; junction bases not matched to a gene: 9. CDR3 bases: TGTGCCAACCGATACCGGGACAGCTCCTACGAGCAGTACTTC. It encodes CANRYRDSSYEQYF.

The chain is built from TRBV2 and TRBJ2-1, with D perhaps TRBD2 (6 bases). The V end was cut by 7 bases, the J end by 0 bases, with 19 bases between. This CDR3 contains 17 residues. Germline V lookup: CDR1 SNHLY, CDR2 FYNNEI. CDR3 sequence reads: CASNSPDSGSSYNEQFF. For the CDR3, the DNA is TGTGCCAGCAATAGCCCAGACAGCGGGTCCTCCTACAATGAGCAGTTCTTC.

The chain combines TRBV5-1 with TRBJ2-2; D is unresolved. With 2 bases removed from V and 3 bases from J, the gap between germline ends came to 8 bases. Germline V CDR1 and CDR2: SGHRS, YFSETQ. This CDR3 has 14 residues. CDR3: CASSLQSHTGELFF. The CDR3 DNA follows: TGCGCCAGCAGCTTACAGTCCCACACCGGGGAGCTGTTTTTT.

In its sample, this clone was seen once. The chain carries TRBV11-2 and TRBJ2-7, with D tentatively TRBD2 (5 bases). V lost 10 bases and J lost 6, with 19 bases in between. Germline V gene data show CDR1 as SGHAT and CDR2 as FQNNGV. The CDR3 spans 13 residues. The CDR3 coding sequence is TGTGCCACCCGAGGACTCTTATTCCGCGAGCAGTACTTC. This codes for CATRGLLFREQYF. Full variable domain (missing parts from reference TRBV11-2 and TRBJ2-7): EAGVAQSPRYKIIEKRQSVAFWCNPISGHATLYWYQQILGQGPKLLIQFQNNGVVDDSQLPKDRFSAERLKGVDSTLKIQPAKLEDSAVYLCATRGLLFREQYFGPGTRLTVT.